Shown below are 8 T cell receptor beta chains from a single sample sequenced in a study of cytomegalovirus exposure and HLA in healthy donors. The PCR had 60 Vbeta and 13 Jbeta primers. The repertoire was sequenced with immunoSEQ multiplex PCR; TCRdb's copy has only in-frame clones and lacks some. The sample carries 130,000 to 150,000 clones, roughly four fifths recorded once. The sequencing input was PBMCs. These receptors came from a male donor in good health and CMV-seronegative.

This rearrangement joins TRBV5-5 to TRBJ2-7, with 10 bases lining up with TRBD1. This CDR3 has 14 amino acids. The V segment lost 2 bases and the J segment 5 bases; nucleotides outside the gene matches: 4. Germline lookup yields CDR1 SGHKS and CDR2 YYEKEE (reference sequence). The CDR3 DNA follows: TGTGCCAGCAGCTTTGACAGGGGGCTCAACGAGCAGTACTTC. As protein: CASSFDRGLNEQYF.

V gene TRBV28 combines with J gene TRBJ1-2; perhaps TRBD1 as D (6 bases). Trimming shortened V by 7 bases and J by 4 bases, and 10 bases separated the two germline ends. The CDR3 is made up of 12 amino acids. Germline CDR1 MDHEN, CDR2 SYDVKM. The CDR3 here is CASMDSTYGYTF. CDR3 DNA: TGTGCCAGCATGGACAGTACCTATGGCTACACCTTC.

The V call is TRBV28, the J call TRBJ2-7; TRBD1 matches 7 bases. CDR3 length: 13 amino acids. V gave up 5 bases and J gave up 4 bases; unmatched junction bases: 5. Germline loops: CDR1 MDHEN, CDR2 SYDVKM. DNA for the CDR3: TGTGCCAGCAGTCCCTCGGGACAGTACGAGCAGTACTTC. Translation gives CASSPSGQYEQYF.

This rearrangement joins TRBV4-1 to TRBJ2-7, with TRBD2 matching 14 bases. Trimming took 4 bases from V and 2 from J; bases not matched to a gene: 7. CDR1 and CDR2 from the germline V gene are MGHRA and YSYEKL. The length of the CDR3 is 17 residues. The CDR3 nucleotides read TGCGCCAGCAGCCGAGAACCGGGACTAGCGGGAGCCTACGAGCAGTACTTC. This translates into CASSREPGLAGAYEQYF.

This clone was seen only once. The V gene is TRBV6-1, the J gene TRBJ1-5, with 7 bases fitting TRBD1. Germline V gene sequence: CDR1 MNHNS, CDR2 SASEGT. Trimming cost V 3 bases and J 2 bases; bases outside gene matches: 4. CDR3 length: 15 amino acids. The CDR3 is CASSDGTVGNQPQHF. The CDR3 nucleotides read TGTGCCAGCAGTGACGGGACAGTTGGCAATCAGCCCCAGCATTTT.

In the case of this clone: This specimen includes other DNA sequences encoding the same CDR3. The chain has TRBV5-1 and TRBJ2-5; D unresolved. This CDR3 is built from 11 residues. CDR1 is SGHRS, CDR2 YFSETQ, per germline. Trimming cost V 5 bases and J 5 bases, with 7 bases left between them. The CDR3 reads CASSFGETQYF. The CDR3 DNA reads TGCGCCAGCAGTTTCGGGGAGACCCAGTACTTC.

The chain combines TRBV7-2 with TRBJ2-7, with D possibly matching TRBD2 (6 bases). Trimming stripped 2 bases from V and 3 bases from J, with 17 bases between. CDR1 and CDR2 (germline): SGHTA, FQGNSA. The CDR3 totals 16 residues. CDR3 sequence reads: CASSLRPGLSFYEQYF. The CDR3 DNA reads TGTGCCAGCAGCTTACGCCCGGGACTGTCCTTCTACGAGCAGTACTTC. Drawing the rest from reference TRBV7-2 and TRBJ2-7, the complete variable domain is GAGVSQSPSNKVTEKGKDVELRCDPISGHTALYWYRQSLGQGLEFLIYFQGNSAPDKSGLPSDRFSAERTGGSVSTLTIQRTQQEDSAVYLCASSLRPGLSFYEQYFGPGTRLTVT.

This rearrangement joins TRBV28 to TRBJ2-1, with a tentative D call TRBD2 (6 bases). The CDR3 has 13 amino acids. The V gene's germline CDR1 is MDHEN and CDR2 SYDVKM. The CDR3 spells CAAGGNTYNEQFF. As DNA, the CDR3 is TGTGCGGCCGGGGGAAATACCTACAATGAGCAGTTCTTC.